This T cell receptor (beta chain) comes out of a study of blood T cell repertoires in COVID-19. Study-wide context: T cells, B-cell-depleted T cells, or PBMCs supplied cDNA or gDNA.

Germline loops: CDR1 SGHKS, CDR2 YYEKEE (reference sequence). Trimming shortened V by 0 bases and J by 0 bases, and 13 bases separated the two germline ends. The CDR3 is made up of 18 amino acids. The authors' processing: Reference gene primer amplification in the assay estimated nucleated cell counts. Generated by immunoSEQ multiplex PCR, the TCRdb table keeps only in-frame clones and is missing some. V, J and clone size reflect that table, while D and trimming were determined from the DNA. The sample consists of tens of thousands of clones, under 90% of them appearing once. The sample comprised peripheral blood. This chain uses TRBV5-5 with TRBJ2-6; weak D call: TRBD1 (7 bases). This receptor was obtained from a human donor in a cohort sampled during active COVID-19. The CDR3 nucleotides read TGTGCCAGCAGCTTGGCCGGTCAGGGGGGCTCTGGGGCCAACGTCCTGACTTTC. It is translated as CASSLAGQGGSGANVLTF.